Following are 7 T cell receptor beta chains from one sample sequenced in a study of shared clonotypes between healthy human individuals. Measured with immunoSEQ multiplex PCR; TCRdb has only the in-frame clones, and not every one. The repertoire has millions of clones, approximately 93% of them found once; the top ten carry roughly 0.36%. Sample: naive CD4+ T cells from PBMCs. As for subset: CD45RA+ positively selected. The receptors shown here come from a man aged 18 to 29 in good health. Some clones in this sample may be carry-over from other donors' samples.

The V gene is TRBV2, the J gene TRBJ2-1, with 9 bases lining up with TRBD2. The germline V gene has CDR1 SNHLY and CDR2 FYNNEI. Losses at the gene ends were 3 bases for V and 0 bases for J; bases not matched to a gene: 6. The CDR3 is made up of 17 amino acids. CDR3 in amino acids: CASSDTGGRVSYNEQFF. Here the CDR3 DNA reads TGTGCCAGCAGTGACACCGGCGGGAGGGTCTCCTACAATGAGCAGTTCTTC. The full variable domain, with the rest looked up from reference TRBV2 and TRBJ2-1, is EPEVTQTPSHQVTQMGQEVILRCVPISNHLYFYWYRQILGQKVEFLVSFYNNEISEKSEIFDDQFSVERPDGSNFTLKIRSTKLEDSAMYFCASSDTGGRVSYNEQFFGPGTRLTVL.

This chain links TRBV28 with TRBJ1-3; D ambiguous. The CDR3 covers 13 residues. The V end was cut by 2 bases, the J end by 4 bases, with 6 bases between. From germline, CDR1 is MDHEN and CDR2 SYDVKM. CDR3 protein: CASSLGAGNTIYF. The CDR3 DNA sequence: TGTGCCAGCAGTTTAGGTGCCGGAAACACCATATATTTT. The variable domain in full, completed from reference TRBV28 and TRBJ1-3, reads DVKVTQSSRYLVKRTGEKVFLECVQDMDHENMFWYRQDPGLGLRLIYFSYDVKMKEKGDIPEGYSVSREKKERFSLILESASTNQTSMYLCASSLGAGNTIYFGEGSWLTVV.

The J gene is TRBJ2-2, the V gene TRBV4-1; 16 bases map to TRBD2. Germline V CDR1 and CDR2: MGHRA, YSYEKL. The V and J ends lost 3 bases and 5 bases, in that order; junction bases with no gene match: 15. CDR3 length equals 21 residues. The CDR3 DNA reads TGCGCCAGCAGCCATAAACCGGGACTAGCGGGAGGGCCTTGGAGTACCGGGGAGCTGTTTTTT. Amino acid sequence: CASSHKPGLAGGPWSTGELFF.

The chain recombines TRBV20-1 with TRBJ2-7; D unclear. This CDR3 comprises 10 residues. Trimming took 5 bases from V and 4 from J, leaving 6 bases between them. The germline V gene has CDR1 DFQATT and CDR2 SNEGSKA (reference sequence). The CDR3 sequence: CSAERYEQYF. The CDR3 nucleotides are TGCAGTGCTGAGAGGTACGAGCAGTACTTC.

The chain carries TRBV19 and TRBJ2-1, with TRBD2 as a possible D gene (5 bases). This CDR3 has 11 amino acids. Trimming cost V 1 base and J 16 bases, with 11 bases left between them. Germline assignment: CDR1 LNHDA and CDR2 SQIVND (reference sequence). DNA for the CDR3: TGTGCCAGTAGTATAGTCCCACGACTATTCTTC. The encoded protein is CASSIVPRLFF. The full variable domain, its missing parts supplied by reference TRBV19 and TRBJ2-1, is DGGITQSPKYLFRKEGQNVTLSCEQNLNHDAMYWYRQDPGQGLRLIYYSQIVNDFQKGDIAEGYSVSREKKESFPLTVTSAQKNPTAFYLCASSIVPRLFFGPGTRLTVL.

The chain recombines TRBV7-7 with TRBJ2-2, with TRBD1 matching over 7 bases. Unmatched junction bases numbered 5, after V lost 5 bases and J lost 5 bases. The CDR3 length is 14 residues. Germline CDR1 and CDR2: SSHAT and FNYEAQ (reference sequence). As DNA, the CDR3 is TGTGCCAGCAGCCGGGACAGAGGGACCGGGGAGCTGTTTTTT. This gives the protein CASSRDRGTGELFF.

This chain links TRBV6-5 with TRBJ2-7; 9 nucleotides align to TRBD1. This CDR3 is built from 15 residues. The ends lost 2 bases at V and 3 bases at J; junction bases unmatched: 5. The germline V gene encodes CDR1 MNHEY and CDR2 SVGAGI. CDR3 region: CASSYGQGRHYEQYF. The CDR3 coding sequence is TGTGCCAGCAGTTACGGACAGGGGCGGCACTACGAGCAGTACTTC.